This record covers a single T cell receptor beta chain. Its antigen remains unknown. The germline CDR1 and CDR2 sequences are MDHEN and SYDVKM. With 7 bases clipped from V and 0 bases from J, the junction kept 11 bases outside the gene matches. The CDR3 has 18 amino acids. This sample stems from a study of immune evolution from preneoplasia to lung adenocarcinoma. General study findings and limits: From normal lung to invasive adenocarcinoma, top clone frequencies appeared to decrease. Normal lung had highest clonality; later lesions appeared denser, more diverse.

Clones were sequenced by immunoSEQ multiplex PCR, and TCRdb holds only the in-frame ones, with some missing. The sample shows about 6,500 clones, roughly 80% of them seen only once. Macro-dissection enriched premalignant or tumor cells before nucleic acid extraction. The sample comprised FFPE invasive lung adenocarcinoma tissue. The chain carries TRBV28 and TRBJ2-6; 8 bases align to TRBD1. The sequence came from a person aged 60 to 70 with lung adenocarcinoma. CDR3 DNA: TGTGCCAGCACCCCAATGACAGGGGCTAGCTCTGGGGCCAACGTCCTGACTTTC. Its translation is CASTPMTGASSGANVLTF.